What follows are 30 T cell receptor beta chains derived from one specimen sequenced in a study of shared clonotypes between healthy human individuals (dated by TCRdb to about 2020). Receptors were amplified or captured by the immunoSEQ multiplex PCR assay. What TCRdb holds here is the immuneACCESS table cut down to in-frame rearrangements. Part of the clones is not present; checked against another copy, under half of the missing clones reflect an unresolved V gene, and the others are unexplained. Recorded for this sample are around 2.5 million clones; approximately 93% of them occurred a single time. The top ten clones comprise roughly 0.39% of the sample. The specimen sequenced was naive CD4+ T cells from PBMCs. The cell subset or site label, as the study defines it: CD45RA+ positively selected. These receptors all stem from a man between 18 and 29 years old in good health. Some clones in this sample may be carry-over from other donors' samples.

On this clone itself: Other DNA variants within this sample encode the same CDR3. The chain employs TRBV28 and TRBJ1-1; unclear D gene. Germline V gene lookup returns CDR1 MDHEN and CDR2 SYDVKM. This CDR3 has 13 amino acids. V lost 3 bases, J lost 1 base, and 6 bases lay in between. CDR3 sequence: CASSLVSNTEAFF. CDR3 bases: TGTGCCAGCAGTTTGGTCTCGAACACTGAAGCTTTCTTT.

CDR3 nucleotides: TGCGCCAGCAGCAGGGGTGGAAGTGCTTTCTACGAGCAGTACTTC. Translating it yields CASSRGGSAFYEQYF. The V gene is TRBV4-3, the J gene TRBJ2-7, with D possibly TRBD1 on 5 matching bases. The germline gives CDR1 LGHNA, CDR2 YSLEER. The V end lost 5 bases, the J end lost 3 bases, and 17 bases lay between the germline ends. The CDR3 sequence is 15 residues long.

CDR3 nucleotide sequence: TGTGCCAGCAGCAGAAGGGGGACCAAGTCCTACGAGCAGTACTTC. Protein sequence: CASSRRGTKSYEQYF. The rearrangement joins TRBV6-5 to TRBJ2-7; TRBD1 is a possible D gene (6 bases). The CDR3 spans 15 residues. Trimming cost V 6 bases and J 1 base, with 16 bases left between them. Germline CDR1 is MNHEY and CDR2 is SVGAGI.

The genes are TRBV9 and TRBJ2-5, with TRBD2 identical over 7 bases. The germline CDR1 and CDR2 sequences are SGDLS and YYNGEE. Trimming took 4 bases from V and 4 from J; bases not matched to a gene: 7. The CDR3 is 14 amino acids. The CDR3 nucleotides read TGTGCCAGCAGCCCAGGAGCGGGGATAGAGACCCAGTACTTC. Protein product: CASSPGAGIETQYF.

The chain carries TRBV15 and TRBJ1-5; D remains unclear. The germline V gene encodes CDR1 LNHNV and CDR2 YYDKDF (reference sequence). V lost 3 bases and J 8 bases, leaving 17 bases between the germline ends. The CDR3 loop spans 15 amino acids. The CDR3 sequence: CATSSHQLGRKPQHF. The CDR3, as DNA: TGTGCCACCAGCAGTCACCAACTTGGACGGAAGCCCCAGCATTTT.

The chain uses TRBV28 and TRBJ2-6, with 8 bases identical to TRBD2. With 8 bases clipped from V and 4 bases from J, the junction kept 10 bases outside the gene matches. Germline V gene lookup returns CDR1 MDHEN and CDR2 SYDVKM. CDR3 length: 16 residues. CDR3 in amino acids: CASGTGGGSGANVLTF. As DNA, the CDR3 is TGTGCCAGCGGCACCGGGGGGGGCTCAGGGGCCAACGTCCTGACTTTC.

The V gene is TRBV5-3, the J gene TRBJ2-6; D is unresolved. TRBV5-3 is filed as an ORF, its function uncertain. The CDR3 is 16 amino acids. Trimming removed 0 bases at V and 5 bases at J, with 12 bases between. The CDR3 region is CARSLAFQAWANVLTF. The CDR3 DNA is TGTGCCAGAAGCTTGGCCTTCCAGGCCTGGGCCAACGTCCTGACTTTC.

This sequence joins TRBV5-5 and TRBJ2-1, with 11 nucleotides matching TRBD2. The CDR3 consists of 15 residues. From germline, CDR1 is SGHKS and CDR2 YYEKEE (reference sequence). V lost 4 bases and J lost 7; bases outside the gene matches: 7. In nucleotides, the CDR3 is TGTGCCAGCAGCACCATGACTAGCGGGATAAATGAGCAGTTCTTC. Amino acids: CASSTMTSGINEQFF. The complete variable domain, with remaining parts taken from reference TRBV5-5 and TRBJ2-1, reads DAGVTQSPTHLIKTRGQQVTLRCSPISGHKSVSWYQQVLGQGPQFIFQYYEKEERGRGNFPDRFSARQFPNYSSELNVNALLLGDSALYLCASSTMTSGINEQFFGPGTRLTVL.

The genes are TRBV6-6 and TRBJ1-5, with 8 nucleotides matching TRBD1. With 8 bases clipped from V and 7 bases from J, the junction kept 10 bases outside the gene matches. This CDR3 is 14 amino acids long. Germline V gene sequence: CDR1 MNHNY, CDR2 SVGAGI (reference sequence). The CDR3 region is CASRNGAGGQPQHF. The CDR3 DNA reads as TGTGCCAGCCGTAACGGGGCAGGGGGCCAGCCCCAGCATTTT.

The rearrangement links TRBV11-2 to TRBJ2-2; D remains ambiguous. V was pared by 5 bases and J by 7 bases, with 14 bases between. The CDR3 covers 14 residues. Germline V lookup: CDR1 SGHAT, CDR2 FQNNGV. The CDR3: CASSATGLGGELFF. The CDR3 coding sequence is TGTGCCAGCAGCGCAACTGGGTTGGGCGGGGAGCTGTTTTTT.

V usage is TRBV4-3 and J usage is TRBJ2-7, with a possible D match to TRBD2 (5 bases). This CDR3 region has 15 residues. Germline V gene data show CDR1 as LGHNA and CDR2 as YSLEER. Trimming cost V 0 bases and J 4 bases, with 13 bases left between them. CDR3 nucleotide sequence: TGCGCCAGCAGCCAAGAACCGGGATCTCGTTACGAGCAGTACTTC. It codes for CASSQEPGSRYEQYF.

Turning to this clone: The sample holds other DNA sequences that translate to the same CDR3. CDR3 DNA sequence: TGCGCCAGCTCAGCGAGCGGGACCTACAATGAGCAGTTCTTC. Its translation: CASSASGTYNEQFF. The gene calls are TRBV5-1 and TRBJ2-1, with TRBD2 matching 7 bases. Germline loops: CDR1 SGHRS, CDR2 YFSETQ. CDR3 length: 14 amino acids. V lost 7 bases and J lost 2; bases outside the gene matches: 6.

The chain uses TRBV11-2 and TRBJ1-4; D is uncertain. CDR1 is SGHAT, CDR2 FQNNGV, per germline. This CDR3 contains 14 residues. Trimming removed 1 base at V and 8 bases at J, with 11 bases between. Written as DNA, the CDR3 is TGTGCCAGCAGCTTAGGACAAGTCGGCGAAAAACTGTTTTTT. This gives the protein CASSLGQVGEKLFF.

This sequence joins TRBV5-1 and TRBJ2-1; 16 bases fit TRBD2. This CDR3 is 15 amino acids long. With 6 bases clipped from V and 9 bases from J, the junction kept 6 bases outside the gene matches. Germline CDR1 is SGHRS and CDR2 is YFSETQ. The chain's CDR3 is CASNTGLAGGVEQFF. In DNA, the CDR3 is TGCGCCAGCAACACGGGACTAGCGGGAGGGGTTGAGCAGTTCTTC.

This rearrangement joins TRBV6-1 to TRBJ2-7; the D is unclear. Trimming pared 4 bases from V and 4 bases from J, leaving 26 bases between. Germline lookup yields CDR1 MNHNS and CDR2 SASEGT. This CDR3 has 18 amino acids. The CDR3 is CASSANYAGTSIGYEQYF. The CDR3, as DNA: TGTGCCAGCAGTGCAAACTACGCCGGCACCTCCATCGGATACGAGCAGTACTTC.

The V gene is TRBV7-8, the J gene TRBJ2-3, with 11 bases that match TRBD2. The CDR3 is made up of 18 amino acids. V trimming: 4 bases; J trimming: 4 bases; junction bases outside the gene matches: 13. The germline CDR1 and CDR2 sequences are SGHVS and FQNEAQ. This CDR3 reads CASSWGAGSSGRADTQYF. CDR3 nucleotide sequence: TGTGCCAGCAGCTGGGGGGCAGGGAGTAGCGGGAGGGCAGATACGCAGTATTTT.

The DNA of the CDR3 is TGTGCCATCAGTGTTAGGGGGGACGAAAAACTGTTTTTT. Protein: CAISVRGDEKLFF. This chain joins TRBV10-3 and TRBJ1-4; perhaps TRBD1 as D (6 bases). Trimming shortened V by 4 bases and J by 8 bases, and 11 bases separated the two germline ends. The CDR3 runs to 13 residues. Germline CDR1 is ENHRY and CDR2 is SYGVKD.

The chain has TRBV27 and TRBJ1-2, with D possibly matching TRBD1 (5 bases). V was shortened by 6 bases and J by 8 bases, with 25 bases between the two germline ends. CDR1 MNHEY and CDR2 SMNVEV come from the germline V gene (reference sequence). The CDR3 has 16 residues. The CDR3 sequence: CASSAFLSGAENGYTF. The CDR3, as DNA: TGTGCCAGCAGCGCCTTTCTTTCCGGGGCCGAAAACGGCTACACCTTC.

The chain is built from TRBV21-1 and TRBJ2-6; the D call of TRBD1 is as the table states it, not checked on the DNA. TRBV21-1 is annotated as a pseudogene. CDR3 length equals 17 residues. This CDR3 reads CASRLGTGRSGANVLTF. The CDR3 DNA reads as TGTGCCAGCAGATTGGGGACAGGTCGCTCTGGGGCCAACGTCCTGACTTTC.

This rearrangement joins TRBV28 to TRBJ2-3; D is uncertain. Trimming stripped 7 bases from V and 2 bases from J, with 13 bases between. Germline CDR1 is MDHEN and CDR2 is SYDVKM. The CDR3 runs to 14 residues. The CDR3 region is CASTLGKATDTQYF. CDR3 bases: TGTGCCAGCACCCTGGGGAAGGCCACAGATACGCAGTATTTT.

The chain carries TRBV30 and TRBJ2-1; 7 positions agree with TRBD2. The CDR3 runs to 18 residues. Germline trimming cut 2 bases from V and 1 base from J; bases unmatched to any gene: 14. Germline CDR1 GTSNPN, CDR2 SVGIG (reference sequence). CDR3 region: CAWSSRIRNGRSYNEQFF. The CDR3 DNA reads TGTGCCTGGAGTTCCCGTATCCGTAACGGGAGGTCCTACAATGAGCAGTTCTTC.

Notes on this clone: Other DNA variants within this sample encode the same CDR3. The chain is built from TRBV29-1 and TRBJ2-6, with no clear D. The V end lost 1 base, the J end lost 0 bases, and 4 bases lay between the germline ends. Germline V gene lookup returns CDR1 SQVTM and CDR2 ANQGSEA. The CDR3 spans 14 residues. CDR3 nucleotides: TGCAGCGTTGAAGGGGGCTCTGGGGCCAACGTCCTGACTTTC. Amino acids: CSVEGGSGANVLTF.

To note about this clone: This sample also contains other DNA sequences that code for the same CDR3. CDR3 amino acids: CASSPGQPNYGYTF. The DNA of the CDR3 is TGTGCCAGCAGCCCCGGACAGCCTAACTATGGCTACACCTTC. The chain joins TRBV7-2 to TRBJ1-2; a weak D match, TRBD1 (6 bases). Trimming shortened V by 5 bases and J by 0 bases, and 10 bases separated the two germline ends. This CDR3 contains 14 residues. The germline CDR1 and CDR2 sequences are SGHTA and FQGNSA.

This clone was found once. This chain joins TRBV18 and TRBJ2-7; the match to TRBD2 covers 8 bases. The ends lost 4 bases at V and 0 bases at J; junction bases unmatched: 2. This CDR3 contains 14 residues. Germline V gene lookup returns CDR1 KGHSH and CDR2 LQKENI. DNA for the CDR3: TGTGCCAGCTCACTAGCGGGGACCTCCTACGAGCAGTACTTC. The encoded protein is CASSLAGTSYEQYF.

CDR3 region: CASSVRGGDNEQFF. The CDR3 region has the DNA TGTGCCAGCAGCGTACGGGGCGGCGACAATGAGCAGTTCTTC. This chain connects TRBV9 to TRBJ2-1; D is perhaps TRBD1 or TRBD2 (5 bases each). This CDR3 spans 14 amino acids. CDR1 is SGDLS and CDR2 is YYNGEE in the germline V gene. V lost 1 base and J 5 bases, leaving 10 bases between the germline ends.

The chain carries TRBV5-6 and TRBJ1-2, with 8 bases lining up with TRBD1. V was clipped by 4 bases and J by 4 bases; unmatched bases: 3. Germline assignment: CDR1 SGHDT and CDR2 YYEEEE. This CDR3 has 13 residues. CDR3 amino acids: CASSRRGLYGYTF. The CDR3 nucleotides are TGTGCCAGCAGCCGCAGGGGGCTCTATGGCTACACCTTC.

V usage is TRBV11-2 and J usage is TRBJ2-1; TRBD1 aligns across 8 bases. This CDR3 spans 16 amino acids. CDR1 SGHAT and CDR2 FQNNGV come from the germline V gene. J gave up 6 bases and V 6 bases, and 13 bases lay outside the gene matches. The CDR3 DNA is TGTGCCAGCAGGTTACCAGGGGGCAAGAGGCGCAATGAGCAGTTCTTC. This translates into CASRLPGGKRRNEQFF.

CDR3 sequence (DNA): TGTGCCAGCAGTCTTCAGACAGCTCCTAATTCACCCCTCCACTTT. Translating gives CASSLQTAPNSPLHF. The chain employs TRBV6-5 and TRBJ1-6, with D tentatively TRBD1 (5 bases). The CDR3 sequence is 15 residues long. The V end lost 5 bases, the J end lost 6 bases, and 14 bases lay between the germline ends. Germline lookup yields CDR1 MNHEY and CDR2 SVGAGI.

The V and J genes are TRBV5-4 and TRBJ2-5, with 7 bases matching TRBD1. The J call may be incorrect, as the DNA end agrees better with TRBJ2-7. Germline V gives CDR1 SGHNT, CDR2 YYREEE (reference sequence). CDR3 size: 15 residues. DNA of the CDR3: TGTGCCAGCAGCCTGGGGACAGCCAAACTCTACGAGCAGTACTTC. Translating it yields CASSLGTAKLYEQYF.

The gene calls are TRBV28 and TRBJ2-2; D is uncertain. This CDR3 region has 12 residues. In germline, CDR1 is MDHEN, CDR2 SYDVKM. CDR3 in amino acids: CATRRNTGELFF. The CDR3 nucleotides are TGTGCTACCCGGCGTAACACCGGGGAGCTGTTTTTT.